The rows below give T cell receptor beta chains drawn from one sample of a study of blood T cell repertoires in COVID-19. Repertoires were generated with immunoSEQ multiplex PCR, while TCRdb's copy carries only in-frame clones and drops some. The sample lists under 75,000 clones; 73% were seen once. The sample comprised peripheral blood. The receptors stem from a woman aged 50 to 65 with active or convalescent COVID-19. Both conserved end residues are part of each CDR3. D genes are given only for firm matches. Part of the rows lack a size; the others show once, few, many or a class for expanded clones.

d_gene | j_gene | len | abundance | v_gene | CDR3aa | CDR3nt
- | TRBJ2-4 | 15 | - | TRBV19 | CASSISGTTLNIQYF | TGTGCCAGTAGTATCAGCGGTACAACCTTAAACATTCAGTACTTC
- | TRBJ1-1 | 14 | medium-sized | TRBV4-1 | CASSQDAGNTEAFF | TGCGCCAGCAGCCAAGACGCAGGGAACACTGAAGCTTTCTTT
TRBD1 | TRBJ1-5 | 15 | - | TRBV28 | CASRIRQGSNQPQHF | TGTGCCAGCAGGATCAGACAGGGGTCCAATCAGCCCCAGCATTTT
TRBD1 | TRBJ1-5 | 16 | once | TRBV14 | CASRGRQGASNQPQHF | TGTGCCAGCAGAGGGAGACAGGGGGCCAGCAATCAGCCCCAGCATTTT
- | TRBJ2-7 | 12 | once | TRBV29-1 | CSVDLAAGEQYF | TGCAGCGTTGATCTGGCAGCGGGCGAGCAGTACTTC
- | TRBJ2-5 | 16 | - | TRBV5-6 | CASSLITRGGRETQYF | TGTGCCAGCAGCTTAATTACGAGGGGAGGTCGCGAGACCCAGTACTTC
- | TRBJ1-1 | 14 | - | TRBV5-1 | CASSLVDRNTEAFF | TGCGCCAGCAGCTTGGTTGACAGAAACACTGAAGCTTTCTTT
- | TRBJ1-1 | 18 | - | TRBV5-5 | CASSYDGVRRGRNTEAFF | TGTGCCAGTAGTTACGACGGGGTCAGACGAGGAAGGAACACTGAAGCTTTCTTT
TRBD2 | TRBJ2-2 | 13 | - | TRBV2 | CASTPGGGGELFF | TGTGCCAGCACTCCGGGGGGTGGCGGGGAGCTGTTTTTT
- | TRBJ2-3 | 16 | few | TRBV7-9 | CASSLTGSPSTDTQYF | TGTGCCAGCAGCTTAACAGGGTCCCCTAGCACAGATACGCAGTATTTT
TRBD1 | TRBJ1-1 | 16 | - | TRBV19 | CASSPGTGGADTEAFF | TGTGCCAGTAGTCCTGGGACAGGGGGCGCGGACACTGAAGCTTTCTTT
- | TRBJ1-2 | 13 | once | TRBV12-3/TRBV12-4 | CASSLGHDYGYTF | TGTGCCAGCAGTTTGGGGCACGACTATGGCTACACCTTC
TRBD1 | TRBJ2-1 | 15 | few | TRBV24-1 | CATSDPGTGVREQFF | TGTGCCACCAGTGACCCCGGGACAGGGGTTAGAGAGCAGTTCTTC
TRBD1 | TRBJ1-1 | 14 | once | TRBV5-1 | CASRQAGGNTEAFF | TGCGCCAGCAGGCAAGCAGGGGGGAACACTGAAGCTTTCTTT
- | TRBJ1-2 | 12 | - | TRBV13 | CASSEGGYGYTF | TGTGCCAGCAGCGAAGGGGGATATGGCTACACCTTC
- | TRBJ1-6 | 14 | - | TRBV2 | CASSVETGQGPLHF | TGTGCCAGCAGTGTAGAAACAGGGCAAGGACCCCTCCACTTT
TRBD2 | TRBJ2-5 | 16 | - | TRBV7-6 | CASSLGASGGGETQYF | TGTGCCAGCAGCTTAGGGGCTAGCGGGGGGGGAGAGACCCAGTACTTC
- | TRBJ2-1 | 14 | - | TRBV3-1/TRBV3-2 | CASSQLLANNEQFF | TGTGCCAGCAGCCAACTCCTAGCGAACAATGAGCAGTTCTTC
- | TRBJ2-1 | 14 | - | TRBV7-9 | CASSLDSGRNEQFF | TGTGCCAGCAGCTTAGACTCTGGGCGCAATGAGCAGTTCTTC
TRBD1 | TRBJ1-5 | 13 | once | TRBV28 | CASTIRGNQPQHF | TGTGCCAGCACTATCAGGGGGAATCAGCCCCAGCATTTT
TRBD1 | TRBJ1-1 | 14 | - | TRBV7-9 | CASSQGQQNTEAFF | TGTGCCAGCAGCCAGGGACAGCAGAACACTGAAGCTTTCTTT
- | TRBJ1-5 | 15 | - | TRBV4-1 | CASSQAGRAYQPQHF | TGCGCCAGCAGCCAAGCTGGGCGGGCCTATCAGCCCCAGCATTTT
- | TRBJ1-3 | 14 | few | TRBV6-5 | CASSLGSSGNTIYF | TGTGCCAGCAGCTTAGGGAGCTCTGGAAACACCATATATTTT
TRBD1 | TRBJ1-5 | 14 | - | TRBV19 | CASSTDRGNQPQHF | TGTGCCAGTAGTACGGACAGGGGCAATCAGCCCCAGCATTTT
TRBD2 | TRBJ2-3 | 15 | - | TRBV30 | CAWSARAGVADTQYF | TGTGCCTGGAGTGCTCGAGCGGGAGTTGCAGATACGCAGTATTTT
TRBD1 | TRBJ2-7 | 16 | - | TRBV28 | CASSSAERDRTPEQYF | TGTGCCAGCAGCTCTGCGGAACGGGACAGGACTCCCGAGCAGTACTTC
- | TRBJ2-5 | 16 | - | TRBV5-1 | CASSLPSGRRQETQYF | TGCGCCAGCAGCTTGCCCAGCGGGCGTCGCCAAGAGACCCAGTACTTC
TRBD1 | TRBJ1-5 | 17 | - | TRBV28 | CASSLPPRGSSNQPQHF | TGTGCCAGCAGTTTACCCCCCAGGGGGAGTAGCAATCAGCCCCAGCATTTT
TRBD2 | TRBJ2-5 | 14 | - | TRBV7-2 | CASSLIAGQETQYF | TGTGCCAGCAGCTTAATAGCGGGCCAAGAGACCCAGTACTTC
TRBD2 | TRBJ2-1 | 17 | - | TRBV5-1 | CASSPLAGVSSYNEQFF | TGCGCCAGCAGCCCACTAGCGGGTGTAAGCTCCTACAATGAGCAGTTCTTC
- | TRBJ2-1 | 11 | - | TRBV20-1 | CSAQGYNEQFF | TGCAGTGCCCAGGGCTACAATGAGCAGTTCTTC
- | TRBJ1-6 | 13 | - | TRBV10-3 | CAVSDFSAEPLHF | TGTGCCGTCAGTGATTTTTCGGCGGAACCCCTCCACTTT
- | TRBJ1-5 | 15 | - | TRBV23-1 | CASSRTDYSNQPQHF | TGCGCCAGCAGTCGAACCGACTATAGCAATCAGCCCCAGCATTTT
- | TRBJ1-2 | 15 | - | TRBV6-5 | CASSLTPTGWRGYTF | TGTGCCAGCAGCCTCACTCCGACAGGTTGGCGAGGCTACACCTTC